The 32 T cell receptor beta chains below come from one sample, sequenced in a study of OX40 agonist ivuxolimab in advanced cancers. The protocol was immunoSEQ multiplex PCR, while the TCRdb copy is restricted to in-frame clones and leaves out a portion. The sample lists approximately 50,000 clones; approximately 83% were seen once. The material was CD4+ or CD8+ T cells sorted from blood, obtained in a trial of the OX40 agonist ivuxolimab. The source of these receptors is an adult with an advanced solid tumor such as melanoma, head and neck, liver or kidney cancer.

V usage is TRBV18 and J usage is TRBJ1-5; 7 positions agree with TRBD1. CDR1 and CDR2 (germline): KGHSH, LQKENI. The V segment lost 3 bases and the J segment 3 bases; nucleotides outside the gene matches: 2. This CDR3 contains 14 residues. The DNA for the CDR3 is TGTGCCAGCTCACCGACAGGGAACAATCAGCCCCAGCATTTT. Amino acid sequence: CASSPTGNNQPQHF.

V usage is TRBV7-9 and J usage is TRBJ2-2; 7 bases map to TRBD1. From germline, CDR1 is SEHNR and CDR2 FQNEAQ (reference sequence). Trimming at V came to 5 bases and at J to 1 base, leaving 7 bases not matched to a gene. The CDR3 is made up of 16 amino acids. DNA of the CDR3: TGTGCCAGCAGCCCAACAGGGGTCCTGAACACCGGGGAGCTGTTTTTT. Its protein product is CASSPTGVLNTGELFF. Supplemented by reference TRBV7-9 and TRBJ2-2, the full variable domain reads DTGVSQNPRHKITKRGQNVTFRCDPISEHNRLYWYRQTLGQGPEFLTYFQNEAQLEKSRLLSDRFSAERPKGSFSTLEIQRTEQGDSAMYLCASSPTGVLNTGELFFGEGSRLTVL.

The chain employs TRBV28 and TRBJ1-1; D is possibly TRBD1 (6 bases). The CDR3 runs to 15 residues. Trimming left V 6 bases short and J 0 bases short, with 14 bases between. CDR1 is MDHEN and CDR2 is SYDVKM in the germline V gene. CDR3 amino acids: CASRARTVMNTEAFF. The CDR3 region has the DNA TGTGCCAGCAGAGCTAGGACAGTCATGAACACTGAAGCTTTCTTT.

The V call is TRBV11-2, the J call TRBJ1-4; TRBD1 matches 7 bases. Germline V CDR1 and CDR2: SGHAT, FQNNGV. The CDR3 covers 15 residues. The trim removed 5 bases at V and 3 bases at J, leaving 6 bases unmatched. CDR3 DNA sequence: TGTGCCAGCAGCCCTGGGACAGCACCTAATGAAAAACTGTTTTTT. Translated, it gives CASSPGTAPNEKLFF.

The rearrangement uses TRBV9 and TRBJ1-4, with TRBD1 matching over 9 bases. The V gene end was trimmed by 5 bases and the J gene end by 6 bases; junction bases not matched to a gene: 11. CDR1 and CDR2 from the germline V gene are SGDLS and YYNGEE. The CDR3 loop spans 16 amino acids. CDR3 in amino acids: CASSLKPGTGYEKLFF. The CDR3 DNA sequence: TGTGCCAGCAGTCTCAAACCCGGGACAGGGTATGAAAAACTGTTTTTT. The complete variable domain, with remaining parts taken from reference TRBV9 and TRBJ1-4, reads DSGVTQTPKHLITATGQRVTLRCSPRSGDLSVYWYQQSLDQGLQFLIQYYNGEERAKGNILERFSAQQFPDLHSELNLSSLELGDSALYFCASSLKPGTGYEKLFFGSGTQLSVL.

In this sample, this clone turned up once. V and J are TRBV6-1 and TRBJ1-3; D is ambiguous. V lost 3 bases and J lost 4, with 13 bases in between. The CDR3 covers 15 residues. The germline CDR1 and CDR2 sequences are MNHNS and SASEGT. The CDR3 is CASSESGSSGNTIYF. CDR3 bases: TGTGCCAGCAGTGAGTCAGGCAGTTCAGGAAACACCATATATTTT.

This chain connects TRBV30 to TRBJ2-7; D is undetermined. The CDR3 is 13 amino acids. The germline V gene encodes CDR1 GTSNPN and CDR2 SVGIG (reference sequence). The V end was cut by 4 bases, the J end by 6 bases, with 16 bases between. The CDR3 DNA reads TGTGCCTGGACTCTCGCGCCGTCCGGCGAGCAGTACTTC. It is translated as CAWTLAPSGEQYF.

This chain connects TRBV7-6 to TRBJ1-4, with no clear D. This CDR3 has 17 amino acids. V lost 1 base, J lost 7 bases, and 19 bases lay in between. The V gene's germline CDR1 is SGHVS and CDR2 FNYEAQ. The CDR3 region is CASSLDWRSVSSEKLFF. Written as DNA, the CDR3 is TGTGCCAGCAGCTTAGATTGGCGTTCGGTTAGCAGTGAAAAACTGTTTTTT.

This chain links TRBV2 with TRBJ2-7; 9 nucleotides align to TRBD2. Per the germline V gene, CDR1 is SNHLY and CDR2 is FYNNEI. V was pared by 6 bases and J by 3 bases, with 9 bases of the junction left unmatched. The CDR3 is 15 residues long. CDR3 DNA: TGTGCCAGCAGGCCGATAGCGGGAGCGATCTACGAGCAGTACTTC. Amino acid sequence: CASRPIAGAIYEQYF.

The chain uses TRBV2 and TRBJ2-7, with D unclear. Trimming stripped 2 bases from V and 2 bases from J, with 10 bases between. Germline V gene sequence: CDR1 SNHLY, CDR2 FYNNEI. This CDR3 comprises 14 residues. This CDR3 is CASSERTLTYEQYF. The CDR3 bases are TGTGCCAGCAGTGAAAGGACCTTAACCTACGAGCAGTACTTC.

This chain uses TRBV19 with TRBJ2-7, with D hard to call. The length of the CDR3 is 13 residues. With 5 bases removed from V and 3 bases from J, the gap between germline ends came to 11 bases. Germline CDR1 and CDR2: LNHDA and SQIVND (reference sequence). CDR3 sequence (DNA): TGTGCCAGTAGTTGGCAGGCGAACTACGAGCAGTACTTC. It translates to CASSWQANYEQYF.

The chain is built from TRBV27 and TRBJ2-3, with 7 bases lining up with TRBD2. The germline V gene has CDR1 MNHEY and CDR2 SMNVEV (reference sequence). The CDR3 is 14 amino acids. Losses at the gene ends were 10 bases for V and 5 bases for J; bases not matched to a gene: 12. This CDR3 is CAISAAGRGDTQYF. The CDR3, as DNA: TGTGCCATCTCCGCAGCGGGACGGGGAGATACGCAGTATTTT.

This chain joins TRBV29-1 and TRBJ1-2; unclear D gene. CDR3 size: 11 residues. The V gene's germline CDR1 is SQVTM and CDR2 ANQGSEA. V was pared by 4 bases and J by 7 bases, with 10 bases between. CDR3 protein: CSVVQGRGYTF. For the CDR3, the DNA is TGCAGCGTTGTCCAAGGTCGTGGCTACACCTTC.

This clone was observed a single time. For the CDR3, the DNA is TGTGCCAGCAGCCAAGACCCCGGACGGGGCAACACCATATATTTT. Its protein is CASSQDPGRGNTIYF. V gene TRBV14 combines with J gene TRBJ1-3; D is perhaps TRBD1 (5 bases). This CDR3 has 15 amino acids. Trimming cost V 0 bases and J 7 bases, with 13 bases left between them. CDR1 SGHDN and CDR2 FVKESK come from the germline V gene.

The chain couples TRBV4-1 to TRBJ1-1, with no clear D. V was shortened by 0 bases and J by 4 bases, with 15 bases between the two germline ends. Germline CDR1 MGHRA, CDR2 YSYEKL. CDR3 length equals 16 residues. The CDR3 DNA is TGCGCCAGCAGCCAAGAGGTTCGAGGAAAGGGCACTGAAGCTTTCTTT. It encodes CASSQEVRGKGTEAFF.

The chain couples TRBV7-6 to TRBJ1-1; D possibly corresponds to TRBD1 (5 bases). CDR3 length: 15 amino acids. CDR1 and CDR2 from the germline V gene are SGHVS and FNYEAQ. Trimming removed 1 base from V and 1 base from J, with 10 bases in between. CDR3: CASSLVRGRNTEAFF. The CDR3 DNA sequence: TGTGCCAGCAGCTTAGTACGGGGCAGGAACACTGAAGCTTTCTTT.

The chain combines TRBV7-6 with TRBJ2-6; the match to TRBD2 covers 9 bases. This CDR3 spans 16 amino acids. Per the germline V gene, CDR1 is SGHVS and CDR2 is FNYEAQ. V lost 5 bases, J lost 1 base, and 3 bases stayed unmatched. CDR3 in amino acids: CASSLSGSSGANVLTF. The DNA for the CDR3 is TGTGCCAGCAGCCTTAGCGGGAGTTCTGGGGCCAACGTCCTGACTTTC.

The genes are TRBV11-2 and TRBJ2-3; a possible D gene is TRBD2 (5 bases). The germline gives CDR1 SGHAT, CDR2 FQNNGV. CDR3 length: 14 amino acids. The V and J ends lost 6 bases and 2 bases respectively, with 12 bases between them. CDR3 coding DNA: TGTGCCAGCAGGCCAGGACTGCTCACAGATACGCAGTATTTT. Encoded protein: CASRPGLLTDTQYF.

The chain carries TRBV7-8 and TRBJ2-5; D remains ambiguous. This CDR3 is built from 13 residues. Germline assignment: CDR1 SGHVS and CDR2 FQNEAQ. V lost 4 bases to trimming and J lost 1 base, with 7 bases between them. The CDR3 DNA follows: TGTGCCAGCAGCTCGGCCAGCCAAGAGACCCAGTACTTC. Its protein is CASSSASQETQYF.

V and J are TRBV4-1 and TRBJ2-3, with a possible D match to TRBD2 (6 bases). Deletions cut 4 bases from V and 4 bases from J, with 15 bases between. CDR3 length equals 15 residues. Per the germline V gene, CDR1 is MGHRA and CDR2 is YSYEKL. CDR3 in DNA: TGCGCCAGCAGCCCGTGGCCCCCGGGGGCAGATACGCAGTATTTT. Amino acid sequence: CASSPWPPGADTQYF.

CDR3 in amino acids: CASSLWDRAFRTEAFF. The CDR3 DNA sequence: TGTGCCAGCAGCTTGTGGGACAGGGCTTTCCGCACTGAAGCTTTCTTT. V usage is TRBV5-8 and J usage is TRBJ1-1, with 9 bases lining up with TRBD1. Germline loops: CDR1 SGHTS, CDR2 YDEGEE. The CDR3 has 16 amino acids. V shed 1 base and J 4 bases; nucleotides not matched to a gene: 8.

The V call is TRBV4-1, the J call TRBJ1-2, with D unclear. This CDR3 region has 15 residues. With 1 base removed from V and 3 bases from J, the gap between germline ends came to 12 bases. Germline values: CDR1 MGHRA, CDR2 YSYEKL. The chain's CDR3 is CASSQAPTEDYGYTF. In DNA, the CDR3 is TGCGCCAGCAGCCAAGCCCCTACGGAGGACTATGGCTACACCTTC.

This clone was detected only a few times. Here the CDR3 reads CSVEGPIAGNEAFF. DNA for the CDR3: TGCAGCGTTGAAGGGCCGATCGCCGGAAATGAAGCTTTCTTT. The rearrangement joins TRBV29-1 to TRBJ1-1; D gene uncertain. Trimming removed 1 base at V and 7 bases at J, with 16 bases between. Germline V CDR1 and CDR2: SQVTM, ANQGSEA. This CDR3 has 14 amino acids.

The rearrangement uses TRBV7-3 and TRBJ1-2, with a tentative D call TRBD1 (6 bases). The CDR3 loop spans 16 amino acids. Germline CDR1 SGHTA, CDR2 FQGTGA. V was trimmed by 1 base and J by 4 bases, leaving 16 bases between them. CDR3 in amino acids: CASSLIGGREAYGYTF. The DNA of the CDR3 is TGTGCCAGCAGCTTAATCGGGGGCAGGGAAGCCTATGGCTACACCTTC.

The chain joins TRBV11-3 to TRBJ2-3; D is perhaps TRBD2 (6 bases). Trimming cost V 5 bases and J 5 bases, with 8 bases left between them. In germline, CDR1 is SGHNT, CDR2 YENEEA. This CDR3 has 12 amino acids. The CDR3 sequence is CASSPGLDTQYF. The DNA for the CDR3 is TGTGCCAGCAGCCCGGGACTAGATACGCAGTATTTT.

This clone has a single count. The chain couples TRBV6-5 to TRBJ2-1; D not certain. CDR1 is MNHEY and CDR2 is SVGAGI in the germline V gene. The CDR3 spans 14 residues. V was cut by 0 bases and J by 5 bases, with 8 bases left in between. The chain's CDR3 is CASSYSIDDNEQFF. For the CDR3, the DNA is TGTGCCAGCAGTTACTCGATAGATGACAATGAGCAGTTCTTC.

This chain uses TRBV7-9 with TRBJ1-1, with D possibly being TRBD1 (6 bases). The CDR3 extends over 13 amino acids. CDR1 is SEHNR and CDR2 is FQNEAQ in the germline V gene (reference sequence). Trimming cost V 1 base and J 7 bases, with 10 bases left between them. CDR3 in DNA: TGTGCCAGCAGCTTAGGGGGGCGGGGTGAAGCTTTCTTT. Protein: CASSLGGRGEAFF.

This sequence joins TRBV11-2 and TRBJ2-7; TRBD1 agrees at 7 bases. The CDR3 has 15 residues. Germline CDR1 is SGHAT and CDR2 is FQNNGV. The V and J ends lost 5 bases and 2 bases, in that order; junction bases with no gene match: 9. The CDR3 nucleotides are TGTGCCAGCAGCCCACGACAGGGAAGAACCTACGAGCAGTACTTC. As protein: CASSPRQGRTYEQYF.

This chain joins TRBV27 and TRBJ2-1; 10 bases are a match to TRBD2. V shed 6 bases, J shed 11 bases, and the junction held 13 bases outside the gene matches. Germline CDR1 and CDR2: MNHEY and SMNVEV (reference sequence). The CDR3 length is 15 residues. DNA of the CDR3: TGTGCCAGCAGAACTTCCGGGACTAGCGCTTCTAAGCAGTTCTTC. Encoded protein: CASRTSGTSASKQFF.

The CDR3 DNA reads as TGTGCCAGCAGCTTGGCCAGGGAGACCCAGTACTTC. It specifies CASSLARETQYF. The gene calls are TRBV5-4 and TRBJ2-5; D gene uncertain. Trimming took off 0 bases at V and 5 bases at J, with 5 bases between the two ends. The CDR3 length is 12 residues. Germline loops: CDR1 SGHNT, CDR2 YYREEE (reference sequence).

V usage is TRBV7-2 and J usage is TRBJ1-5; D might be TRBD1 (6 bases). V was clipped by 4 bases and J by 3 bases, with 13 bases between them. CDR3 length equals 15 residues. Germline V gives CDR1 SGHTA, CDR2 FQGNSA. This CDR3 is CASSSYQGTNQPQHF. The CDR3 DNA follows: TGTGCCAGCAGCTCCTACCAGGGGACCAATCAGCCCCAGCATTTT.

This clone was seen repeatedly, ten times or more. Different DNA sequences within this sample yield the same CDR3. The chain has TRBV7-9 and TRBJ2-7; D gene ambiguous. The CDR3 runs 12 residues. Trimming shortened V by 3 bases and J by 4 bases, and 7 bases separated the two germline ends. CDR1 is SEHNR, CDR2 FQNEAQ, per germline (reference sequence). The CDR3 here is CASSLSSYEQYF. CDR3 in DNA: TGTGCCAGCAGCTTGTCCTCGTACGAGCAGTACTTC.